Following are 27 T cell receptor beta chains from one sample sequenced in a study of siplizumab effects on memory and regulatory T cells. Cells of the mixed lymphocyte reaction were cocultured at 37 degrees C for about six days. Only in-frame clones appear in the TCRdb table, and some are missing; sequencing was by immunoSEQ multiplex PCR. The repertoire includes 13,000 or so clones, almost 40% of them detected once, and 10% sits in the top ten. Antigens of these TCRs are unknown. Material for sequencing was CFSE-low (dividing) CD8+ T cells sorted from an allogeneic mixed lymphocyte reaction. Receptor source: a human donor in good health; the cells came from an allogeneic mixed lymphocyte reaction.

There are a few counts of this clone. V and J are TRBV9 and TRBJ2-1; D perhaps matches TRBD2 (5 bases). The germline gives CDR1 SGDLS, CDR2 YYNGEE. The CDR3 consists of 17 residues. Trimming took off 2 bases at V and 1 base at J, with 16 bases between the two ends. The DNA for the CDR3 is TGTGCCAGCAGCGTGCCGGGGTCCGGGGTTTCCTACAATGAGCAGTTCTTC. Translated: CASSVPGSGVSYNEQFF.

Relative to its sample, this clone is medium-sized (0.01 to 0.1%). The chain employs TRBV5-6 and TRBJ1-6; D is perhaps TRBD1 (6 bases). The V and J ends lost 0 bases and 12 bases respectively, with 22 bases between them. The length of the CDR3 is 17 residues. Germline-derived CDR1 and CDR2 are SGHDT and YYEEEE. CDR3 bases: TGTGCCAGCAGCTTGGTTTACGGGGGCGCGAGTCCGGAACCCCTCCACTTT. It codes for CASSLVYGGASPEPLHF. The variable domain in full, with the rest retrieved from reference TRBV5-6 and TRBJ1-6, is DAGVTQSPTHLIKTRGQQVTLRCSPKSGHDTVSWYQQALGQGPQFIFQYYEEEERQRGNFPDRFSGHQFPNYSSELNVNALLLGDSALYLCASSLVYGGASPEPLHFGNGTRLTVT.

This clone was counted a few times. This chain joins TRBV13 and TRBJ2-1; D may be TRBD2 (7 bases). The germline V gene encodes CDR1 PRHDT and CDR2 FYEKMQ (reference sequence). Trimming took off 5 bases at V and 5 bases at J, with 19 bases between the two ends. The CDR3 is 16 amino acids. The CDR3, as DNA: TGTGCCAGCAGCCCGTTTAGGGGGGGTGGGAACAATGAGCAGTTCTTC. It encodes CASSPFRGGGNNEQFF.

This clone is labeled medium-sized. V and J are TRBV30 and TRBJ1-1; D is uncertain. Trimming removed 2 bases at V and 4 bases at J, with 8 bases between. Per germline, CDR1 GTSNPN and CDR2 SVGIG (reference sequence). The CDR3 totals 12 residues. The CDR3 coding sequence is TGTGCCTGGAGTCAGAGGGCCACTGAAGCTTTCTTT. It encodes CAWSQRATEAFF.

This clone is medium-sized in the sample. The CDR3 region is CASSGQGSTGELFF. The CDR3 DNA sequence: TGTGCCAGCAGTGGACAGGGAAGCACCGGGGAGCTGTTTTTT. The rearrangement uses TRBV2 and TRBJ2-2; 7 bases fit TRBD1. The V gene's germline CDR1 is SNHLY and CDR2 FYNNEI. V dropped 4 bases and J dropped 4; count of bases not matched to a gene: 3. This CDR3 is built from 14 residues.

The chain carries TRBV11-3 and TRBJ2-1; TRBD2 might be the D (5 bases). This CDR3 region has 14 residues. The V end lost 5 bases, the J end lost 4 bases, and 12 bases lay between the germline ends. The germline V gene encodes CDR1 SGHNT and CDR2 YENEEA. CDR3 coding DNA: TGTGCCAGCAGCCCCTTTCCGGGGTACAATGAGCAGTTCTTC. Protein: CASSPFPGYNEQFF.

With respect to this clone: The germline gene is not matched at one end of the junction; a read error may be the cause. The V and J genes are TRBV7-3 and TRBJ2-3; 9 bases fit TRBD1. From germline, CDR1 is SGHTA and CDR2 FQGTGA. The CDR3 totals 15 residues. The CDR3 is CASSLTGGGTDTQYF. CDR3 nucleotide sequence: TGTGCCAGCAGCCTAACAGGGGGCGGGACAGATACGCAGTATTTT.

J is TRBJ2-1 and V is TRBV7-3, with D possibly matching TRBD2 (6 bases). CDR3 length equals 18 residues. V shed 2 bases and J shed 3 bases, with 20 bases lying between them. Germline V CDR1 and CDR2: SGHTA, FQGTGA. The CDR3 nucleotides read TGTGCCAGCAGCTTAGTTGCTGGGGGAGGTCCCTTCTACAATGAGCAGTTCTTC. Protein: CASSLVAGGGPFYNEQFF.

Judged by abundance, this clone is medium-sized. The chain recombines TRBV10-3 with TRBJ2-1; 9 nucleotides align to TRBD2. The CDR3 length is 15 residues. Losses at the gene ends were 0 bases for V and 4 bases for J; bases not matched to a gene: 1. Per germline, CDR1 ENHRY and CDR2 SYGVKD. This CDR3 is CAISESAGGYNEQFF. For the CDR3, the DNA is TGTGCCATCAGTGAGTCCGCGGGAGGGTACAATGAGCAGTTCTTC.

V and J are TRBV4-1 and TRBJ1-4; 7 bases are a match to TRBD1. Germline loops: CDR1 MGHRA, CDR2 YSYEKL. This CDR3 has 16 amino acids. V lost 0 bases to trimming and J lost 5 bases; unmatched junction nucleotides: 6. The CDR3 is CASSQDLDRENEKLFF. The DNA of the CDR3 is TGCGCCAGCAGCCAAGATTTAGACAGGGAGAATGAAAAACTGTTTTTT.

The rearrangement joins TRBV30 to TRBJ2-7; 9 bases are shared with TRBD1. The trim removed 2 bases at V and 3 bases at J, leaving 5 bases unmatched. Germline V gene data show CDR1 as GTSNPN and CDR2 as SVGIG (reference sequence). This CDR3 is 14 amino acids long. CDR3 residues: CAWSFSTGGYEQYF. CDR3 nucleotide sequence: TGTGCCTGGAGTTTTTCGACAGGGGGCTACGAGCAGTACTTC.

This clone was seen a handful of times. The chain carries TRBV6-9 and TRBJ1-1; D perhaps matches TRBD1 (6 bases). This CDR3 spans 21 amino acids. Germline V CDR1 and CDR2: MNHGY, SVAAGI. Trimming removed 0 bases from V and 0 bases from J, with 26 bases in between. This CDR3 is CASSYSGWGQPTGGVNTEAFF. Here the CDR3 DNA reads TGTGCCAGCAGTTATTCAGGTTGGGGGCAGCCCACTGGCGGTGTGAACACTGAAGCTTTCTTT.

The V and J genes are TRBV6-5 and TRBJ2-1, with 7 nucleotides matching TRBD2. The CDR3 is 15 residues long. Losses at the gene ends were 2 bases for V and 4 bases for J; bases not matched to a gene: 5. Per the germline V gene, CDR1 is MNHEY and CDR2 is SVGAGI. The CDR3 nucleotides are TGTGCCAGCAGTTACGCGGCTAGCGGATACAATGAGCAGTTCTTC. This sequence encodes CASSYAASGYNEQFF.

This clone has a handful of counts. The chain is built from TRBV9 and TRBJ2-7; tentatively, D is TRBD1 (6 bases). Trimming cost V 5 bases and J 0 bases, with 12 bases left between them. Germline CDR1 reads SGDLS; CDR2 reads YYNGEE. This CDR3 has 14 residues. This chain's CDR3 is CASSTGPSSYEQYF. DNA for the CDR3: TGTGCCAGCAGTACAGGGCCGAGCTCCTACGAGCAGTACTTC.

This clone was found a few times. The J gene is TRBJ2-7, the V gene TRBV7-9; no definite D call. V was pared by 5 bases and J by 6 bases, with 20 bases between. This CDR3 has 15 amino acids. Germline-derived CDR1 and CDR2 are SEHNR and FQNEAQ (reference sequence). In DNA form, the CDR3 reads TGTGCCAGCAGCCATCCCGCTTTCAACCCCCTCGAGCAGTACTTC. Translating it yields CASSHPAFNPLEQYF. Looking up the rest from reference TRBV7-9 and TRBJ2-7 gives the full variable domain: DTGVSQNPRHKITKRGQNVTFRCDPISEHNRLYWYRQTLGQGPEFLTYFQNEAQLEKSRLLSDRFSAERPKGSFSTLEIQRTEQGDSAMYLCASSHPAFNPLEQYFGPGTRLTVT.

By sample share, this clone is medium-sized. The chain employs TRBV7-3 and TRBJ1-2, with 9 bases identical to TRBD1. CDR1 is SGHTA and CDR2 is FQGTGA in the germline V gene. Trimming cost V 5 bases and J 3 bases; bases outside gene matches: 7. This CDR3 has 15 residues. The CDR3 here is CASSPGTGLDYGYTF. CDR3 DNA sequence: TGTGCCAGCAGCCCCGGGACAGGGTTGGACTATGGCTACACCTTC.

This clone rates as medium-sized (0.01 to 0.1%). The chain couples TRBV18 to TRBJ1-6; a possible D gene is TRBD1 (5 bases). The CDR3 extends over 16 amino acids. Trimming removed 3 bases from V and 6 bases from J, with 15 bases in between. Germline CDR1 and CDR2: KGHSH and LQKENI. CDR3 sequence reads: CASSPGDRPFNSPLHF. For the CDR3, the DNA is TGTGCCAGCTCACCGGGCGACAGACCCTTTAATTCACCCCTCCACTTT.

V gene TRBV19 combines with J gene TRBJ1-5; possible D gene TRBD1, 6 bases. This CDR3 is 15 amino acids long. Trimming shortened V by 7 bases and J by 3 bases, and 16 bases separated the two germline ends. Germline CDR1 and CDR2: LNHDA and SQIVND (reference sequence). DNA for the CDR3: TGTGCCAGTACCACTTGGGGGGGCTCCAATCAGCCCCAGCATTTT. Protein: CASTTWGGSNQPQHF.

This clone was counted a single time. The chain uses TRBV7-9 and TRBJ1-1; D is unresolved. The V and J ends lost 0 bases and 5 bases respectively, with 10 bases between them. The CDR3 has 14 amino acids. The germline V gene encodes CDR1 SEHNR and CDR2 FQNEAQ (reference sequence). This chain's CDR3 is CASSLALGGTEAFF. The CDR3 DNA sequence: TGTGCCAGCAGCTTAGCGCTGGGAGGTACTGAAGCTTTCTTT.

Note on this clone: One junction end disagrees with the germline gene, perhaps due to a read error. V is TRBV6-1 and J is TRBJ1-5; D is undetermined. There are 17 residues in the CDR3. Per germline, CDR1 MNHNS and CDR2 SASEGT. The DNA for the CDR3 is TGTGCCATCAGTGAGTCGTTCGGACTAAGTAGCAATCAGCCCCAGCATTTT. Protein: CAISESFGLSSNQPQHF.

CDR3 bases: TGTGCCAGCAGCTTGTCTTCAGGGGAGCTGTTTTTT. It translates to CASSLSSGELFF. V gene TRBV5-8 combines with J gene TRBJ2-2, with D hard to call. The germline V gene has CDR1 SGHTS and CDR2 YDEGEE. The length of the CDR3 is 12 residues. The germline V and J ends were trimmed by 1 base and 8 bases, with 6 bases remaining between them.

The rearrangement links TRBV4-1 to TRBJ1-2; 7 bases align to TRBD1. Per germline, CDR1 MGHRA and CDR2 YSYEKL. This CDR3 is 15 amino acids long. The V segment lost 0 bases and the J segment 8 bases; nucleotides outside the gene matches: 9. CDR3 sequence (DNA): TGCGCCAGCAGCCAAGAACCGGCGGACAGGCAGGGCTACACCTTC. Residues: CASSQEPADRQGYTF.

This clone was seen just once. The chain couples TRBV25-1 to TRBJ1-6; perhaps TRBD1 as D (6 bases). The V and J ends lost 6 bases and 9 bases respectively, with 15 bases between them. Germline-derived CDR1 and CDR2 are MGHDK and SYGVNS. The CDR3 totals 14 residues. The CDR3 region has the DNA TGTGCCAGCAGACCAACAGGGTATGGTTCACCCCTCCACTTT. It codes for CASRPTGYGSPLHF.

The chain carries TRBV7-9 and TRBJ1-2; D is unresolved. The CDR3 consists of 13 residues. Germline V gene data show CDR1 as SEHNR and CDR2 as FQNEAQ (reference sequence). V was pared by 0 bases and J by 1 base, with 3 bases between. The CDR3 is CASSLALNYGYTF. In DNA, the CDR3 is TGTGCCAGCAGCTTAGCCCTTAACTATGGCTACACCTTC.

CDR3: CASSYWTGAETQYF. The CDR3, as DNA: TGTGCCAGCAGTTACTGGACAGGAGCAGAGACCCAGTACTTC. The gene calls are TRBV6-5 and TRBJ2-5; 7 nucleotides match TRBD1. The ends lost 1 base at V and 4 bases at J; junction bases unmatched: 3. This CDR3 has 14 amino acids. Germline-derived CDR1 and CDR2 are MNHEY and SVGAGI.

About this clone itself: It may be a read error: a sequence one base away is much more abundant. Other DNA sequences from this sample encode an identical CDR3 as well. CDR3 residues: CASQRGPATDTQYF. CDR3 bases: TGTGCCAGCCAGAGGGGGCCAGCCACAGATACGCAGTATTTT. This chain connects TRBV2 to TRBJ2-3; 7 bases fit TRBD1. The germline CDR1 and CDR2 sequences are SNHLY and FYNNEI. V gave up 8 bases and J gave up 2 bases; unmatched junction bases: 7. The CDR3 is 14 amino acids.

By share of the sample, this clone is medium-sized. The CDR3 region is CASSLERQANYGYTF. The CDR3 coding sequence is TGTGCCAGCAGCTTAGAGAGGCAGGCCAACTATGGCTACACCTTC. The rearrangement uses TRBV7-2 and TRBJ1-2, with D uncertain. Germline V gives CDR1 SGHTA, CDR2 FQGNSA. V was pared by 1 base and J by 2 bases, with 11 bases between. The CDR3 runs 15 residues.